Below, one T cell receptor beta chain is given with its context. This clonotype was seen at least ten times. Its antigen specificity is not known. Per-base quality was not reported, and no clone a single base away is much larger than it. From cysteine to phenylalanine, the CDR3 is 14 amino acids long. Of the read, only the CDR3 DNA is kept; its 42 bases are in frame from base 1. Germline trimming amounts to 4 bases on V and 2 bases on J, with 4 as the count of junction bases outside the gene matches. From a lookup of the germline V gene, CDR1 and CDR2 are SGDLS and YYNGEE. Reading the label with the study, this specimen's time point is: sample taken at primary tumor resection. Without any cell sorting, TCR sequencing was performed on whole RNA extracted either from tumor and nontumor lung tissue or from cryopreserved PBMC samples. Donors were 65 to 85 patients with early-stage, untreated non-small cell lung cancer from the lung TRACERx cohort. Patients were selected for TCR sequencing only if sufficient RNA was available from at least two tumor regions.

Libraries were built with 5' RACE. Sequencing was carried out with a NextSeq 500. To allow correction of PCR and sequencing errors, the TCR library protocol tagged every TCR cDNA molecule with a unique molecular identifier. As for how the authors treated the data: Decombinator tools were used for TCR identification, UMI-based error correction and CDR3 extraction. Expanded TCRs were defined as those above a frequency of 2 per 1,000, corresponding to the top 1% of the tumor frequency distribution. Rényi diversity was computed with the R vegan package after subsampling each repertoire 100 times to 5,000 TCRs. CDR3 similarity networks were built from amino acid triplet string-kernel similarity, with CDR3s being connected when pairwise similarity was above 0.82. TCRdb ran its own pipeline on the public reads, namely fastp trimming at Q25 and MiXCR clone calling, and kept in-frame beta chains. Rows are combined by CDR3 protein, so each entry shows the most common genes and DNA. TCRdb's processing, not the study's, gives the V and J calls here. Across this sample there are around 87,000 distinct CDR3 sequences, with about an eighth seen only once. The leading ten clones occupy about two fifths of the sample.

The sample belongs to a study of spatial heterogeneity in lung cancer (dated by TCRdb to between 2019 and 2020). As for the study more broadly: Beta-chain transcripts were consistently detected in greater numbers than alpha-chain transcripts, which likely reflects a higher abundance of beta-chain transcripts. In non-small cell lung cancer, the study made a quantitative comparison of TCR alpha and beta repertoires among multiple tumor regions, matched nontumor lung and blood. Both alpha and beta chains were TCR-sequenced in 220 or so tumor regions, under 80 matched nontumor lung samples and approximately 50 PBMC samples obtained at surgery. Nonsynonymous mutation counts, determined by whole-exome sequencing of tumor tissue, were related to features of the TCR repertoire. In the raw uncorrected reads, each unique combination of TCR and UMI appeared more than ten times on average.

Broader findings and caveats from the paper: Confirming at a functional level the hypothesis that regional TCRs recognize regional mutations was considered to require additional single-cell paired TCR alpha and beta sequencing. Ubiquitous expanded tumor TCRs showed up in blood more often at tumor resection than at routine follow-up.

Rearrangement joined TRBV9 to TRBJ2-7, with 9 junctional bases fitting TRBD1. Sequences were derived from PBMCs, sampled at surgery. The clonotype was recovered from a male donor with early-stage non-small cell lung cancer. The CDR3: CASSTRDRAYEQYF. The nucleotides are TGTGCCAGCAGCACCCGGGACAGGGCCTACGAGCAGTACTTC.